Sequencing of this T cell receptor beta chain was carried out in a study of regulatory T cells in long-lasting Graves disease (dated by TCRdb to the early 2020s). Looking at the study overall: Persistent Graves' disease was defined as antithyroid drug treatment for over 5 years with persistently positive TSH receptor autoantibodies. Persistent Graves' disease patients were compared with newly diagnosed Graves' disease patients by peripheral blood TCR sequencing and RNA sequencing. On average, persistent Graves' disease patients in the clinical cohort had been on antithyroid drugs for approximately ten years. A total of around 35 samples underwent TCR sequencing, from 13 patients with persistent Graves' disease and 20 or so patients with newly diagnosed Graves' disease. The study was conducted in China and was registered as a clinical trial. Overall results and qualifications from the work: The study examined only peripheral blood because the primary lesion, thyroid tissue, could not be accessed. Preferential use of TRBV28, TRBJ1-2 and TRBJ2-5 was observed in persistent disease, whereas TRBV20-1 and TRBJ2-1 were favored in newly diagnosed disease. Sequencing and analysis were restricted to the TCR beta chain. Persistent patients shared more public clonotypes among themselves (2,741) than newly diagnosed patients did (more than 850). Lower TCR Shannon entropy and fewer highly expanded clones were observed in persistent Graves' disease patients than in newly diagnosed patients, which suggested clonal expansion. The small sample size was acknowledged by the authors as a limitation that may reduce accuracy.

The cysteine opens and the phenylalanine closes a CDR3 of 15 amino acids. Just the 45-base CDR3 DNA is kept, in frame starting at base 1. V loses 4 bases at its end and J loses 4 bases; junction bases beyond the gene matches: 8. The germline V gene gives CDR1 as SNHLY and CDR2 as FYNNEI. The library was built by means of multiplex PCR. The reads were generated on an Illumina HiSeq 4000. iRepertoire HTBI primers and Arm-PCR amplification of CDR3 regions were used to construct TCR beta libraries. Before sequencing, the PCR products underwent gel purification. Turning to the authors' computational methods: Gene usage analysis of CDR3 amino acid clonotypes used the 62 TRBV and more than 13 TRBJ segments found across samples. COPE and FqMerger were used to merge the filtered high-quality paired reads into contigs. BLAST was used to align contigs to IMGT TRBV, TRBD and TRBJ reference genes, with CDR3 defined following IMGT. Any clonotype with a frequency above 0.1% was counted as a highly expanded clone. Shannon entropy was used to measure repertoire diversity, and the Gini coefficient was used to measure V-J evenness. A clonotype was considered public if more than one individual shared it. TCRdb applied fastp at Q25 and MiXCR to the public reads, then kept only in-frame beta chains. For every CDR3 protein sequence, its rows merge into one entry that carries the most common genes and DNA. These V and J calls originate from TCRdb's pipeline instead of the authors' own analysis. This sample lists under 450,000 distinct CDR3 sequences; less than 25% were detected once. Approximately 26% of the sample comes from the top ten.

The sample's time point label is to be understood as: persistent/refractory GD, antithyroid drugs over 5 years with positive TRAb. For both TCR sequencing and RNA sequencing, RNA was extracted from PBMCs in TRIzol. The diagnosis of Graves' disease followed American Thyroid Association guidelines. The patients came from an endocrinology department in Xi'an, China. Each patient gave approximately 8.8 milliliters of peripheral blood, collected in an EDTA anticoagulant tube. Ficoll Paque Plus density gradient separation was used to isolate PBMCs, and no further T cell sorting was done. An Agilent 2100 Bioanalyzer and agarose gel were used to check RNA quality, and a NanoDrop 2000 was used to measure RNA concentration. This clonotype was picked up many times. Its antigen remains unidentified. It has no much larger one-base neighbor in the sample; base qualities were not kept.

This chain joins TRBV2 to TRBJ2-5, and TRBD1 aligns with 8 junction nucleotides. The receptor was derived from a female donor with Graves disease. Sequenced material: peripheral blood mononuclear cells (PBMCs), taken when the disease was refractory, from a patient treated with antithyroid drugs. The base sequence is TGTGCCAGCAGTGCAACTCGACAGGGGTCAGAGACCCAGTACTTC. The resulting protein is CASSATRQGSETQYF.